This T cell receptor beta chain comes out of a study of cytomegalovirus exposure and HLA in healthy donors. Donors sampled were nominally healthy, though unrecorded immune exposures were likely. Trimming cost V 3 bases and J 1 base; bases outside gene matches: 7. The CDR3 has 18 residues. The germline V gene encodes CDR1 KGHSH and CDR2 LQKENI. Concerning this clone: Its antigen is not identified.

Findings of the study overall: Within an earlier analysis, most TCR beta V segments proved productive either about 90% or about 30% of the time.

PCR employed 60 Vbeta and 13 Jbeta primers. Only in-frame clones appear in the TCRdb table, and some are missing; sequencing was by immunoSEQ multiplex PCR. The sample yields approximately 190,000 clones, more than 75% seen once. The receptor's source is a man aged 40-49 years in good health and CMV-seropositive. The chain has TRBV18 and TRBJ2-6; 9 bases match TRBD1. The sequencing sample was made of PBMCs. The CDR3 sequence is CASSPADRGSSGANVLTF. For the CDR3, the DNA is TGTGCCAGCTCACCTGCAGACAGGGGGTCATCTGGGGCCAACGTCCTGACTTTC. The variable domain in full, with the rest retrieved from reference TRBV18 and TRBJ2-6, is NAGVMQNPRHLVRRRGQEARLRCSPMKGHSHVYWYRQLPEEGLKFMVYLQKENIIDESGMPKERFSAEFPKEGPSILRIQQVVRGDSAAYFCASSPADRGSSGANVLTFGAGSRLTVL.